This is a list of T cell receptor beta chains from one sample in a study of spatial heterogeneity in lung cancer. TCRdb re-analysed the 5' RACE reads in MiXCR, keeping a single row per CDR3 protein. The sample consists of about 18,000 distinct CDR3 sequences, about 6.5% of them appearing once. This sample comprised lung tumor tissue, obtained at surgery. The receptor set was obtained from a female donor with early-stage non-small cell lung cancer. The CDR3 runs from the conserved cysteine through the conserved F or W.

>TRBJ2-5|TRBV6-2/TRBV6-3
CASSRGLAGVFGETQYF
>TRBJ2-5|TRBV7-9
CASSLGRSQETQYF
>TRBJ1-1|TRBV7-2
CASSPRTNTEAFF
>TRBJ2-5|TRBV7-2
CASSAQGFETQYF
>TRBJ2-5|TRBV20-1
CSAAGTGVGETQYF
>TRBJ1-2|TRBV28
CASSSVYYGYTF
>TRBJ2-7|TRBV7-9
CASSHITGTMNYEQYF
>TRBJ1-1|TRBV11-3
CASSLSTRETEAFF
>TRBJ2-1|TRBV7-9
CASSLDRASGRLEQFF
>TRBJ2-3|TRBV7-9
CASKLSTDTQYF
>TRBJ1-4|TRBV14
CASSQGTDNEKLFF
>TRBJ1-6|TRBV5-1
CASKDSDNSPLHF
>TRBJ1-1|TRBV20-1
CSANRRGPNTEAFF
>TRBJ1-2|TRBV5-6
CASSLWAGRYGYTF
>TRBJ2-1|TRBV29-1
CSARPGGSYNEQFF
>TRBJ2-3|TRBV7-2
CASSFLAGVGGTDTQYF
>TRBJ2-7|TRBV6-2/TRBV6-3
CASSYRSPNRFYEQYF
>TRBJ1-1|TRBV20-1
CSAPGIGTEAFF
>TRBJ2-3|TRBV7-3
CASSSLGTDTQYF
>TRBJ2-5|TRBV10-3
CAIRGTGDKYFQETQYF
>TRBJ2-5|TRBV7-2
CASSLDRETQYF
>TRBJ2-4|TRBV6-1
CASSPGSPLQYF
>TRBJ2-7|TRBV5-4
CASSFPGKVNEQYF
>TRBJ2-7|TRBV20-1
CSARIPRRFMYEQYF
>TRBJ1-4|TRBV28
CASTRSGGPTNEKLFF
>TRBJ1-1|TRBV7-9
CASSTTDKGANTEAFF
>TRBJ2-5|TRBV30
CAWSRQQETQYF
>TRBJ1-2|TRBV20-1
CSARGRPYGYTF
>TRBJ1-2|TRBV20-1
CSAFITGGGYGYTF
>TRBJ1-2|TRBV20-1
CSAGGGPYGYTF
>TRBJ2-2|TRBV28
CASSLSGDRQGGNTGELFF
>TRBJ2-3|TRBV7-6
CASSSGIRDTQYF
>TRBJ1-1|TRBV9
CASSTGPSEEAFF
>TRBJ1-2|TRBV6-5
CASSYSRQPVHGYTF
>TRBJ1-1|TRBV6-5
CASSYSPQGGIDTEAFF
>TRBJ2-1|TRBV4-2
CASSQEAFGRPRFF
>TRBJ2-2|TRBV7-6
CASSHRTTGDTGELFF
>TRBJ2-7|TRBV7-9
CASSVGASSYEQYF
>TRBJ2-5|TRBV5-1
CASSLGTGPQETQYF
>TRBJ1-2|TRBV4-3
CASSQAFGQGPYGYTF
>TRBJ2-1|TRBV12-3/TRBV12-4
CASSFLGRQFF
>TRBJ2-1|TRBV14
CASSQDSSGPREQFF
>TRBJ2-5|TRBV29-1
CSVEPSETQYF
>TRBJ2-3|TRBV29-1
CSVSVSAGITDTQYF
>TRBJ2-2|TRBV18
CASSRSGTGELFF
>TRBJ2-7|TRBV2
CASSRTGYEQYF
>TRBJ1-1|TRBV23-1
CASRRGPCEEAFF
>TRBJ2-3|TRBV7-2
CASSLRTPEDTQYF
>TRBJ2-1|TRBV11-3
CASSAAGQAYNEQFF
>TRBJ1-1|TRBV4-2
CASSRSGNTEAFF
>TRBJ1-1|TRBV29-1
CSVGRQGNTEAFF
>TRBJ2-3|TRBV4-2
CASAQGRGTDTQYF
>TRBJ1-1|TRBV4-3
CASSYTPGTEAFF
>TRBJ1-3|TRBV4-1
CASSRLPDGSGNSIYF
>TRBJ1-6|TRBV7-9
CASSLKGPLHF
>TRBJ1-2|TRBV28
CASRMAGNYGYTF
>TRBJ2-5|TRBV7-3
CASSSGRQTGDETQYF
>TRBJ1-1|TRBV7-2
CASSFSGATEAFF
>TRBJ2-7|TRBV12-3/TRBV12-4
CASRLGQSNEQYF
>TRBJ2-7|TRBV18
CASSPTASSYEQYF